This entry describes one T cell receptor beta chain. Its antigen target is currently unknown. No much larger clonotype is one base removed from it; base qualities were not supplied. This sample includes further DNA sequences coding for the same CDR3. The data belong to a study of cytomegalovirus exposure and HLA in healthy donors (dated by TCRdb to the late 2010s). General notes on the study: An earlier analysis of approximately 550 of the donors reported about 250 Gb of sequence data and 100 million to 140 million unique TCR beta sequences from about 179 million T cells. Using immunosequencing, the study profiled T cell repertoires from approximately 700 subjects and related those repertoires to cytomegalovirus serostatus. To study patterns of TCR occurrence, a later analysis re-analyzed previously published TCR beta repertoires from around 700 donors and added high-resolution HLA genotyping. Among under 450 genotyped donors of the cohort, an average of roughly 240,000 unique TCR beta nucleotide sequences were sequenced per donor, roughly a sixth of them non-productive. Class I and class II HLA loci were covered by the typing at four-digit resolution. An earlier analysis of approximately 640 of the donors applied high-throughput TCR beta sequencing to assess whether each TCR beta V gene segment acted as functional or pseudogenic. Genome-wide SNP genotypes for about three fifths of the roughly 670 donors were used in a later genetic analysis, which treated that subset as a discovery cohort. Rather than drawing on any new phenotypic data, the later analysis identified candidate immune exposures from TCR beta sequences and the way those sequences occurred across donors. Typing coverage varied by locus: roughly 629-640 donors for A, B, C, DRB1 and DQB1; approximately 560 for DQA1; some 610 for DPA1; some 470 for DPB1. A separate validation cohort of approximately 130 different subjects was used in addition to the 666-subject first cohort. The study aimed to test whether cataloging public T cell receptors could reveal signatures of past pathogen exposure. Because of strong linkage in the cohort, roughly five DR-DQ haplotypes were treated as single units for association and clustering. Every discovery cohort repertoire had been produced on one sequencing platform. Donor age, sex, ethnicity and CMV serostatus were compiled alongside the repertoire data. To predict cytomegalovirus infection status, the study brought together high-throughput TCR immunosequencing, statistical association of individual TCRs with disease status, and machine learning. Among the roughly 390 genotyped donors, 81% belonged to the genetic ancestry cluster associated with self-reported Caucasian donors. Roughly 300 gigabases of sequencing data and roughly 81 million unique TCR sequences made up an early release that covered around 640 HLA-typed donors. Here is what the overall study found, with its caveats: A later genetic analysis associated a missense DCLRE1C variant with V-gene and J-gene trimming of TCR beta chains, and an independent cohort replicated the association. When HLA alleles, especially DR and DQ, strongly co-occurred, TCR associations were difficult to assign to individual alleles. In a later analysis, HLA-associated TCR beta chains showed more clonal expansion and lower generation probabilities than non-associated chains that were equally common. According to a later analysis, most CMV-associated TCR beta chains appeared to be HLA-restricted, and the HLA associations seemed to be driven largely by CMV exposure. While some public TCRs were present in many individuals, most TCR sequences turned up only very rarely across donors. The cohort was sequenced for TCR beta chains only, and without alpha or paired-chain data the features that could be detected were limited. The classifier was reported to diagnose cytomegalovirus status with high specificity and sensitivity in both the original and validation cohorts. An earlier analysis of 450 to 750 of the donors showed that most TCR beta V segments appeared in productive rearrangements either about 87% or about 30% of the time, which broadly matched IMGT annotations. A later analysis associated about 17,000 TCR beta sequences with specific HLA alleles at a false discovery rate of 0.05. A further reported finding was that TCR beta sequences accurately predicted the HLA-A and HLA-B alleles for most subjects in the first cohort. A later analysis reported that several top co-occurrence clusters appeared linked to parvovirus B19, influenza, CMV and Epstein-Barr virus. The presence/absence analyses assumed that sequencing depth was roughly uniform across donors, and that assumption may not be true. According to a later analysis, TCR association rates differed among HLA loci, with DRB1 alleles showing the most associated TCRs and HLA-C alleles showing the fewest. A total of 150 to 200 TCR beta chains were listed by the study as associated with cytomegalovirus. Because counts were too low, around 18 rarely observed V segments, including chromosome 9 orphons, were left out of the earlier analysis of about 500 of the donors. Some IMGT-functional V segments, including TRBV6-2 and TRBV6-3, could not be told apart with the 87-base-pair reads, so those segments were excluded. Linkage disequilibrium might explain the correlated functional status among segregating V segments, but an unknown experimental factor could not be ruled out. A few of the identified cytomegalovirus-associated TCR beta chains were confirmed in vitro to be specific for cytomegalovirus antigens. A later genetic analysis reported fewer N-insertions in productive TCRs among donors in an Asian-associated ancestry cluster than the roughly 700-donor mean. It was suggested by the authors that the approach could potentially be generalized to other disease states and immunological phenotypes. Because HLA typing was missing for some donors at each locus, association tests included only the typed subset. A cluster of highly shared sequence variants was judged likely to represent a technical artifact of the sequencing pipeline. CMV serostatus was the only immune exposure information available for the cohort.

In total, fewer than 750 healthy bone marrow donors made up the cohort. At the time of sampling, every cohort member was nominally healthy, though immune exposures that went unrecorded were likely present. The donor was CMV seronegative and belonged to the group of 380 or so seronegative cohort members. A peripheral blood sample was collected from each donor, and TCR beta sequencing was performed on peripheral blood mononuclear cells. Genomic DNA extraction from the blood cell samples was performed with the Qiagen DNeasy Blood Extraction Kit. The library was generated by the immunoSEQ multiplex PCR assay. The multiplex PCR relied on a mix of 60 forward primers for TCR Vbeta segments and 13 reverse primers for TCR Jbeta segments. Amplification of the CDR3 region of rearranged TCR beta genes was performed with a multiplex PCR assay on genomic DNA. On the Illumina HiSeq System, the amplified TCR beta libraries were sequenced as 87-base-pair reads. On the authors' methods: Across the 500 to 700 repertoires, a later analysis counted approximately 83 million unique TCR beta chains, 9.5 million to 12 million of which were shared by at least two donors. Raw reads were error-corrected and collapsed into unique sequences with a nearest-neighbor algorithm that merged closely related sequences to remove PCR and sequencing errors. Alignment of CDR3 sequences to IMGT reference sequences was used to assign V, D and J gene segments. Each retained sequence needed at least a six-nucleotide match to both a V gene segment and a J gene segment. Rearrangements were classified as productive when the CDR3 lacked stop codons and remained in frame with V and J, and all other rearrangements were classified as non-productive. CDR3 was defined by IMGT convention, running from the second conserved V-encoded cysteine to the conserved J-encoded phenylalanine. Sequences without an unambiguous match to a single V gene segment were excluded from the earlier analysis of several hundred of the donors. In an earlier analysis of some 590 of the donors, V segments were called functional above 56.7% productive rearrangements and were called segregating when the between-donor standard deviation exceeded 5%. A statistical classification framework was developed to diagnose cytomegalovirus status using the catalog of TCR beta chain sequences. In a later analysis, TCR nucleotide sequences were compared against IMGT/GENE-DB human TR gene sequences so that V and J genes could be assigned. Using the TCRdist pipeline, a later analysis assigned CDR3 sequences along with most-parsimonious VDJ recombination scenarios. A later analysis defined each TCR beta chain by its CDR3 amino acid sequence plus V-gene family, and excluded reads lacking a unique V-gene family. A later analysis removed roughly 590 highly shared, low-generation-probability nucleotide sequences to deal with suspected cross-contamination and a sequencing artifact. In a later analysis, a clonal expansion index was calculated for each public chain from normalized within-repertoire ranks of inferred template counts. A later analysis computed generation probabilities with a VDJ recombination model fitted to out-of-frame rearrangements, and checked the results against IGoR. Hypergeometric tests were used in a later analysis to score TCR-TCR, TCR-HLA and TCR-CMV co-occurrence, with a repertoire-size bias correction applied to the TCR pairs. To estimate false discovery rates, a later analysis permuted the HLA or CMV assignments 20 times. In a later analysis, co-occurring TCRs were grouped using DBSCAN, with TCRdist sequence similarity added in when clustering inside HLA-allele-positive subsets. For co-occurrence clustering, repertoires with fewer than 30,000 or more than 120,000 public chains were excluded, along with 5 or 6 repertoires with anomalous nucleotide sharing. What TCRdb holds here is the immuneACCESS table cut down to in-frame rearrangements. Part of the clones is not present; checked against another copy, under half of the missing clones reflect an unresolved V gene, and the others are unexplained. V, J and clone size are taken as reported in that table, and D and trimming were inferred from the DNA itself. The sample contains about 230,000 clones, around 88% of them found a single time. The leading ten clones occupy 1% of the sample.

The germline V gene specifies ENHRY as CDR1 and SYGVKD as CDR2. The CDR3 holds 14 amino acids from the cysteine to the phenylalanine. Only the CDR3 DNA stays, 42 bases, in frame from base 1. Relative to germline, V is missing 4 bases and J is missing 2 bases, with 2 bases of the junction outside any gene match. The chain links TRBV10-3 with TRBJ2-3; TRBD1 matches 8 bases in the middle. The sequenced sample was PBMCs. The receptor's source is a woman between 18 and 30 years old in good health and CMV-seronegative. The CDR3: CAISGTGTTDTQYF. The sequenced DNA: TGTGCCATCAGTGGGACAGGGACCACAGATACGCAGTATTTT.